These T cell receptor beta chains were read from a single sample in a study of blood T cell repertoires in COVID-19. Sequencing used immunoSEQ multiplex PCR; TCRdb keeps in-frame clones, though not all of them. The sample lists 40,000 to 45,000 clones; 85% to 95% were seen once. The sequencing sample was made of peripheral blood. These receptors were collected from a middle-aged man with COVID-19, enrolled during active disease. Both conserved end residues are part of each CDR3. Fields, in order: clone size, V gene, D gene, J gene, CDR3 protein, CDR3 DNA. The D gene is left open where the match is weak. The size of a clone is reported for some rows only, either as once, few or many, or as a class for expanded clones.

clone size: .
V gene: TRBV5-4
D gene: TRBD1
J gene: TRBJ1-6
CDR3 protein: CASSSGTGVSPLHF
CDR3 DNA: TGTGCCAGCAGTTCCGGGACAGGGGTTTCACCCCTCCACTTT

clone size: .
V gene: TRBV19
D gene: .
J gene: TRBJ1-6
CDR3 protein: CASSIKQGLAYNSPLHF
CDR3 DNA: TGTGCCAGTAGTATTAAGCAGGGGCTCGCCTATAATTCACCCCTCCACTTT

clone size: .
V gene: TRBV4-1
D gene: TRBD1
J gene: TRBJ1-5
CDR3 protein: CASSYGTGEQPQHF
CDR3 DNA: TGCGCCAGCAGCTACGGGACAGGCGAACAGCCCCAGCATTTT

clone size: .
V gene: TRBV12-3/TRBV12-4
D gene: TRBD1
J gene: TRBJ1-5
CDR3 protein: CASRGQGNQPQHF
CDR3 DNA: TGTGCCAGCAGAGGACAGGGCAATCAGCCCCAGCATTTT

clone size: .
V gene: TRBV5-4
D gene: .
J gene: TRBJ1-2
CDR3 protein: CASSPGWGYTF
CDR3 DNA: TGTGCCAGCAGCCCGGGGTGGGGCTACACCTTC

clone size: .
V gene: TRBV6-5
D gene: .
J gene: TRBJ1-2
CDR3 protein: CASSYSRISYGYTF
CDR3 DNA: TGTGCCAGCAGTTATAGCAGAATTAGCTATGGCTACACCTTC

clone size: .
V gene: TRBV9
D gene: .
J gene: TRBJ1-1
CDR3 protein: CASSVRQNTEAFF
CDR3 DNA: TGTGCCAGCAGCGTCCGACAGAACACTGAAGCTTTCTTT

clone size: .
V gene: TRBV2
D gene: TRBD2
J gene: TRBJ2-1
CDR3 protein: CASSDWLAGGEQFF
CDR3 DNA: TGTGCCAGCAGTGATTGGCTAGCGGGAGGTGAGCAGTTCTTC

clone size: .
V gene: TRBV19
D gene: TRBD1
J gene: TRBJ2-7
CDR3 protein: CASSIRGRPYEQYF
CDR3 DNA: TGTGCCAGTAGTATAAGGGGGCGCCCCTACGAGCAGTACTTC

clone size: .
V gene: TRBV5-1
D gene: TRBD2
J gene: TRBJ2-7
CDR3 protein: CASSLGKLAGGNYEQYF
CDR3 DNA: TGCGCCAGCAGCTTGGGCAAACTAGCGGGAGGGAACTACGAGCAGTACTTC

clone size: .
V gene: TRBV7-9
D gene: .
J gene: TRBJ1-2
CDR3 protein: CASRPREGLGYGYTF
CDR3 DNA: TGTGCCAGCAGGCCACGCGAGGGTTTGGGCTATGGCTACACCTTC

clone size: .
V gene: TRBV5-1
D gene: .
J gene: TRBJ2-2
CDR3 protein: CASSLRDSNTGELFF
CDR3 DNA: TGCGCCAGCAGCCTCCGGGACTCTAACACCGGGGAGCTGTTTTTT

clone size: once
V gene: TRBV7-2
D gene: TRBD1
J gene: TRBJ2-2
CDR3 protein: CASSLGQVPGELFF
CDR3 DNA: TGTGCCAGCAGCTTGGGACAGGTTCCCGGGGAGCTGTTTTTT

clone size: .
V gene: TRBV7-9
D gene: .
J gene: TRBJ2-1
CDR3 protein: CASSSPREQFF
CDR3 DNA: TGTGCCAGCAGCTCCCCGAGGGAGCAGTTCTTC

clone size: .
V gene: TRBV5-4
D gene: .
J gene: TRBJ2-1
CDR3 protein: CASRSRTDNYNEQFF
CDR3 DNA: TGTGCCAGCAGGTCCCGGACAGACAACTACAATGAGCAGTTCTTC

clone size: once
V gene: TRBV5-4
D gene: TRBD2
J gene: TRBJ2-7
CDR3 protein: CASSLGGGAGPSSYEQYF
CDR3 DNA: TGTGCCAGCAGCTTGGGGGGGGGAGCGGGTCCTAGCTCCTACGAGCAGTACTTC

clone size: .
V gene: TRBV24-1
D gene: .
J gene: TRBJ2-5
CDR3 protein: CATSDNRGGRETQYF
CDR3 DNA: TGTGCCACCAGTGATAACCGGGGTGGGAGAGAGACCCAGTACTTC

clone size: .
V gene: TRBV11-2
D gene: TRBD1
J gene: TRBJ1-2
CDR3 protein: CASSPRTGGDYGYTF
CDR3 DNA: TGTGCCAGCAGCCCCCGGACAGGGGGCGACTATGGCTACACCTTC

clone size: once
V gene: TRBV10-3
D gene: .
J gene: TRBJ2-1
CDR3 protein: CAISPASASSYNEQFF
CDR3 DNA: TGTGCCATCAGCCCTGCTAGCGCGAGCTCCTACAATGAGCAGTTCTTC

clone size: .
V gene: TRBV19
D gene: .
J gene: TRBJ2-1
CDR3 protein: CASSIWGRSGNEQFF
CDR3 DNA: TGTGCCAGTAGTATTTGGGGGAGGAGTGGTAATGAGCAGTTCTTC

clone size: .
V gene: TRBV7-9
D gene: TRBD2
J gene: TRBJ2-3
CDR3 protein: CASSPGGEGSGTDTQYF
CDR3 DNA: TGTGCCAGCAGTCCGGGAGGGGAGGGCTCAGGGACAGATACGCAGTATTTT

clone size: .
V gene: TRBV12-3/TRBV12-4
D gene: TRBD2
J gene: TRBJ2-7
CDR3 protein: CASSRRTSREQYF
CDR3 DNA: TGTGCCAGCAGTCGTCGGACTAGCCGCGAGCAGTACTTC

clone size: .
V gene: TRBV5-4
D gene: .
J gene: TRBJ1-5
CDR3 protein: CASSLGGPDSNQPQHF
CDR3 DNA: TGTGCCAGCAGCTTGGGGGGGCCCGATAGCAATCAGCCCCAGCATTTT